Below, 6 T cell receptor beta chains from the same sample are listed, as sequenced in a study of technical replicates of blood from a handful of donors. Data came from immunoSEQ multiplex PCR; TCRdb stores just in-frame clones and leaves some out. This table holds around 95,000 clones, about 94% found once. The sequencing sample was made of T cells isolated from PBMCs. The origin of the receptors is a human donor in good health.

CDR3 loop: CASSFPIRAGQGGAGANVLTF. The CDR3 nucleotides read TGTGCCAGCAGCTTCCCAATCCGAGCGGGACAGGGCGGGGCTGGGGCCAACGTCCTGACTTTC. This chain uses TRBV7-6 with TRBJ2-6, with 9 nucleotides matching TRBD1. In germline, CDR1 is SGHVS, CDR2 FNYEAQ. The CDR3 contains 21 residues. V lost 3 bases to trimming and J lost 2 bases; unmatched junction nucleotides: 17. The full variable domain, in which reference TRBV7-6 and TRBJ2-6 provide the parts outside the CDR3, is GAGVSQSPRYKVTKRGQDVALRCDPISGHVSLYWYRQALGQGPEFLTYFNYEAQQDKSGLPNDRFSAERPEGSISTLTIQRTEQRDSAMYRCASSFPIRAGQGGAGANVLTFGAGSRLTVL.

CDR3 DNA sequence: TGTGCCAGCAGTTTTTCGGGAAATCAGCCCCAGCATTTT. Protein sequence: CASSFSGNQPQHF. The rearrangement uses TRBV28 and TRBJ1-5; D remains unclear. Germline CDR1 and CDR2: MDHEN and SYDVKM. The CDR3 runs 13 residues. V was shortened by 3 bases and J by 4 bases, with 7 bases between the two germline ends.

The chain combines TRBV5-6 with TRBJ2-7; a possible D gene is TRBD1 (6 bases). V lost 8 bases and J lost 3, with 15 bases in between. CDR1 SGHDT and CDR2 YYEEEE come from the germline V gene. CDR3 size: 13 residues. The CDR3, as DNA: TGTGCCAGTAAGACAGGACACCACTACGAGCAGTACTTC. Translated, it gives CASKTGHHYEQYF.

The chain links TRBV11-1 to TRBJ2-1; the match to TRBD2 covers 10 bases. The germline V gene encodes CDR1 SGHAT and CDR2 FQDESV (reference sequence). The CDR3 consists of 15 residues. Unmatched junction bases numbered 8, after V lost 5 bases and J lost 7 bases. DNA of the CDR3: TGTGCCAGCAGCCCTGGGACTAGCGCCCAGAATGAGCAGTTCTTC. It specifies CASSPGTSAQNEQFF.

The rearrangement uses TRBV27 and TRBJ1-3; 8 bases fit TRBD1. Per germline, CDR1 MNHEY and CDR2 SMNVEV (reference sequence). V shed 9 bases and J 0 bases; nucleotides not matched to a gene: 7. The CDR3 is 15 amino acids. The CDR3 here is CASWTGPSSGNTIYF. CDR3 bases: TGTGCCAGTTGGACAGGGCCCAGCTCTGGAAACACCATATATTTT.

The rearrangement uses TRBV4-1 and TRBJ1-1, with D possibly TRBD1 on 6 matching bases. V lost 1 base and J 8 bases, leaving 11 bases between the germline ends. Germline V gene lookup returns CDR1 MGHRA and CDR2 YSYEKL. The length of the CDR3 is 13 residues. CDR3 DNA sequence: TGCGCCAGCAGCCAAGGACAGGTGCCAGAAGCTTTCTTT. This codes for CASSQGQVPEAFF.